The clone carrying this T cell receptor beta chain was observed a few times. Its antigen is still unknown. The data derive from a study of CD8+ T cells in alopecia areata. Across the whole study: Patients given treatment had severity scored by the percentage of scalp area affected. Study-level results: Among the top 100, expanded CD8+ clones, as well as scalp clonality, were significantly decreased by tofacitinib.

The CDR3 sequence is 14 residues long. After removal of 6 bases from V and 1 base from J, the junction contained 2 bases not matched to a gene. Germline CDR1 is SNHLY and CDR2 is FYNNEI. RNA extraction was followed by reverse transcription into cDNA, which acted as the sequencing template. Using immunoSEQ multiplex PCR, the repertoire was profiled, and TCRdb retains in-frame clones only, with some absent. The sample yields over 15,000 clones, 59% seen once. Sample treatment: oral pan-JAK inhibitor, 5-10 mg twice daily. Peripheral blood samples and lesional scalp punch biopsies were obtained from alopecia areata patients.

The J gene is TRBJ2-2, the V gene TRBV2; 7 nucleotides agree with TRBD1. This sequence was found in a human donor with alopecia areata. Sequencing was performed on skin, taken at week 4, from a patient treated with tofacitinib. The CDR3 sequence is CASRGTVNTGELFF. CDR3 bases: TGTGCCAGCAGGGGGACAGTGAACACCGGGGAGCTGTTTTTT.